This entry lists 17 T cell receptor beta chains sequenced from one sample in a study of blood T cell repertoires in COVID-19. Sequenced by immunoSEQ multiplex PCR; TCRdb stores in-frame clones only, minus some. The table includes 190,000 or so clones, about 86% detected once. The material sequenced was PBMCs or T cells enriched from blood (not recorded which). The receptors stem from a man aged 40-50 years who had recovered from COVID-19.

The genes are TRBV29-1 and TRBJ1-5, with a tentative D call TRBD1 (5 bases). V lost 4 bases and J 2 bases, leaving 15 bases between the germline ends. The CDR3 has 15 amino acids. Germline V gene sequence: CDR1 SQVTM, CDR2 ANQGSEA. CDR3 sequence reads: CSVVIQGFGNQPQHF. CDR3 DNA: TGCAGCGTTGTTATCCAGGGTTTCGGCAATCAGCCCCAGCATTTT.

This chain connects TRBV3-1 (or the pseudogene TRBV3-2) to TRBJ1-4; D unresolved. Deletions cut 0 bases from V and 4 bases from J, with 9 bases between. The CDR3 covers 15 residues. Germline CDR1 reads LGHDT; CDR2 reads YNNKEL (reference sequence). The CDR3 coding sequence is TGTGCCAGCAGCCAAGATCTCGCGTTTAATGAAAAACTGTTTTTT. This codes for CASSQDLAFNEKLFF.

This rearrangement joins TRBV5-1 to TRBJ1-4; no clear D gene. CDR1 and CDR2 (germline): SGHRS, YFSETQ. The ends were cut back, 4 bases at V and 1 base at J, with 8 bases in the middle. The CDR3 length is 14 residues. This chain's CDR3 is CASSRGGTNEKLFF. Written as DNA, the CDR3 is TGCGCCAGCAGCCGGGGAGGAACTAATGAAAAACTGTTTTTT.

The chain has TRBV9 and TRBJ1-1; 7 bases are a match to TRBD1. This CDR3 has 15 amino acids. Germline CDR1 SGDLS, CDR2 YYNGEE. J lost 0 bases, V lost 4 bases, and 6 bases had no gene match. The CDR3 region is CASSPKGAMNTEAFF. CDR3 DNA sequence: TGTGCCAGCAGCCCAAAGGGGGCCATGAACACTGAAGCTTTCTTT. The whole variable domain, remainder taken from reference TRBV9 and TRBJ1-1, is DSGVTQTPKHLITATGQRVTLRCSPRSGDLSVYWYQQSLDQGLQFLIQYYNGEERAKGNILERFSAQQFPDLHSELNLSSLELGDSALYFCASSPKGAMNTEAFFGQGTRLTVV.

The chain links TRBV6-2 or TRBV6-3 to TRBJ1-1, with D maybe TRBD1 (5 bases). CDR1 is MNHEY, CDR2 SVGEGT, per germline. Trimming left V 5 bases short and J 1 base short, with 11 bases between. There are 14 residues in the CDR3. The CDR3 protein is CASSQTETNTEAFF. The CDR3 DNA follows: TGTGCCAGCAGTCAGACAGAAACGAACACTGAAGCTTTCTTT.

V gene TRBV24-1 combines with J gene TRBJ1-2, with 10 bases that match TRBD1. Germline V gene data show CDR1 as KGHDR and CDR2 as SFDVKD. J gave up 6 bases and V 9 bases, and 6 bases lay outside the gene matches. The CDR3 extends over 13 amino acids. CDR3 DNA: TGTGCCACCCCCGGACAGGGGGAGAATGGCTACACCTTC. This codes for CATPGQGENGYTF.

The chain employs TRBV15 and TRBJ2-2, with TRBD1 identical over 10 bases. Germline V gene sequence: CDR1 LNHNV, CDR2 YYDKDF (reference sequence). The CDR3 length is 14 residues. V lost 4 bases to trimming and J lost 7 bases; unmatched junction nucleotides: 3. In nucleotides, the CDR3 is TGTGCCACCAGCACGCGGACAGGGGGCGGGGAGCTGTTTTTT. This encodes CATSTRTGGGELFF.

This chain links TRBV7-9 with TRBJ1-1; D gene unclear. V was cut by 4 bases and J by 6 bases, with 6 bases left in between. Germline values: CDR1 SEHNR, CDR2 FQNEAQ (reference sequence). This CDR3 comprises 11 residues. This CDR3 reads CASSSGAEAFF. The CDR3 bases are TGTGCCAGCAGCTCAGGCGCTGAAGCTTTCTTT.

J is TRBJ1-1 and V is TRBV29-1; 9 nucleotides align to TRBD1. This CDR3 comprises 13 residues. The J segment lost 10 bases and the V segment lost 3 bases, leaving 9 bases of the junction unmatched. Germline V gives CDR1 SQVTM, CDR2 ANQGSEA. The CDR3 DNA is TGCAGCGTTGACCCCGGACAGGGGCAGAGAGCTTTCTTT. This codes for CSVDPGQGQRAFF.

V usage is TRBV18 and J usage is TRBJ2-1, with 13 bases aligning to TRBD2. The CDR3 is made up of 18 amino acids. Germline assignment: CDR1 KGHSH and CDR2 LQKENI. The V gene end was trimmed by 4 bases and the J gene end by 4 bases; junction bases not matched to a gene: 10. The CDR3 DNA sequence: TGTGCCAGCTCACACCCTTTTGGGACTAGCGGGATGTACAATGAGCAGTTCTTC. It translates to CASSHPFGTSGMYNEQFF.

The chain carries TRBV5-6 and TRBJ2-1, with TRBD2 matching 9 bases. V was pared by 5 bases and J by 2 bases, with 5 bases of the junction left unmatched. CDR3 length equals 15 residues. The germline gives CDR1 SGHDT, CDR2 YYEEEE. In DNA, the CDR3 is TGTGCCAGCAGTTTAGCGGGGGAACCCTACAATGAGCAGTTCTTC. Translation gives CASSLAGEPYNEQFF.

This chain uses TRBV27 with TRBJ1-1; a weak D match, TRBD1 (5 bases). V was shortened by 1 base and J by 2 bases, with 11 bases between the two germline ends. The length of the CDR3 is 15 residues. The germline V gene encodes CDR1 MNHEY and CDR2 SMNVEV (reference sequence). This CDR3 is CASSLWGIGNTEAFF. The CDR3 DNA sequence: TGTGCCAGCAGTTTATGGGGCATCGGCAACACTGAAGCTTTCTTT.

CDR3 coding DNA: TGTGCCAGCAGCCCAACCCCTCAGGGGGCTGGGGCCAACGTCCTGACTTTC. Translated: CASSPTPQGAGANVLTF. V and J are TRBV7-6 and TRBJ2-6; 7 bases agree with TRBD1. The V gene end was trimmed by 5 bases and the J gene end by 2 bases; junction bases not matched to a gene: 9. The CDR3 totals 17 residues. In germline, CDR1 is SGHVS, CDR2 FNYEAQ.

The chain joins TRBV2 to TRBJ2-3; the D is unclear. CDR1 SNHLY and CDR2 FYNNEI come from the germline V gene. This CDR3 is 11 amino acids long. V lost 7 bases and J lost 0, with 2 bases in between. The CDR3 is CASTSTDTQYF. CDR3 nucleotide sequence: TGTGCCAGCACTAGCACAGATACGCAGTATTTT.

V and J are TRBV3-1 (or the pseudogene TRBV3-2) and TRBJ2-7; the match to TRBD1 covers 9 bases. Trimming at V came to 4 bases and at J to 6 bases, leaving 7 bases not matched to a gene. The CDR3 consists of 14 residues. Germline CDR1 and CDR2: LGHDT and YNNKEL (reference sequence). For the CDR3, the DNA is TGTGCCAGCAGCCCGGGACAGGGTGTCCGCGAGCAGTACTTC. This gives the protein CASSPGQGVREQYF.

The gene calls are TRBV6-5 and TRBJ2-7, with 8 nucleotides matching TRBD1. CDR1 is MNHEY, CDR2 SVGAGI, per germline. The V and J ends lost 6 bases and 3 bases, in that order; junction bases with no gene match: 7. The CDR3 spans 14 residues. CDR3 in DNA: TGTGCCAGCAGGGCTGGACAGGGAATCTACGAGCAGTACTTC. Its protein is CASRAGQGIYEQYF.

The CDR3: CASSTGTGSTYEQYF. In DNA form, the CDR3 reads TGCGCCAGCAGCACGGGGACAGGCAGCACCTACGAGCAGTACTTC. The chain is built from TRBV5-1 and TRBJ2-7; 8 bases match TRBD1. CDR3 length equals 15 residues. Trimming took 4 bases from V and 2 from J; bases not matched to a gene: 8. CDR1 SGHRS and CDR2 YFSETQ come from the germline V gene.